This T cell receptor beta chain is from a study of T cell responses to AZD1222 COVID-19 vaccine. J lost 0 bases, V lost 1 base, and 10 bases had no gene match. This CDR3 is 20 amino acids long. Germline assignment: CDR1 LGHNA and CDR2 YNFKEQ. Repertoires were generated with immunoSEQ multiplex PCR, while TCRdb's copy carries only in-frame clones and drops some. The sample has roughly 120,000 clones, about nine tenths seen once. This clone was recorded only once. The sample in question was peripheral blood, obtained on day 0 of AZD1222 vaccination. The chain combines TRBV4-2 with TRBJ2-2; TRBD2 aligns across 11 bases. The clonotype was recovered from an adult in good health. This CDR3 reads CASSQAVGVAGGSNTGELFF. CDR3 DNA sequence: TGTGCCAGCAGCCAAGCTGTAGGGGTAGCGGGAGGGTCGAACACCGGGGAGCTGTTTTTT.